This is a list of T cell receptor beta chains from one sample in a study of blood T cell repertoires in COVID-19. TCRdb's copy holds only in-frame clones and misses some; the assay was immunoSEQ multiplex PCR. The sample lists under 250,000 clones; about 85% were seen once. The sample comprised peripheral blood. Receptors originate from a woman of 80 years or more with acute or convalescent COVID-19. Each CDR3 is given with its conserved first and last residue. The D gene is left open where the match is weak. Clone size is given for some rows only: seen once, a few or many times, or a class if the clone is expanded.

cdr3_aa	cdr3_nt	v_call	j_call	d_call	clone_size
CAISVGDMRGYTF	TGTGCCATCAGTGTAGGGGACATGCGTGGCTACACCTTC	TRBV10-3	TRBJ1-2	-	-
CASSWVPGTNTEAFF	TGTGCCAGCAGTTGGGTACCGGGAACGAACACTGAAGCTTTCTTT	TRBV6-2/TRBV6-3	TRBJ1-1	-	-
CASSPTQGYGYTF	TGTGCCAGCAGCCCGACACAGGGCTATGGCTACACCTTC	TRBV5-4	TRBJ1-2	-	-
CASSTRTGSTDTQYF	TGTGCCAGTAGTACTAGGACAGGGAGCACAGATACGCAGTATTTT	TRBV19	TRBJ2-3	TRBD1	few
CASSQDLFYGYTF	TGCGCCAGCAGCCAAGATCTCTTCTATGGCTACACCTTC	TRBV4-1	TRBJ1-2	-	many
CSASSLTSSNTGELFF	TGCAGTGCTAGTTCGCTTACATCATCGAACACCGGGGAGCTGTTTTTT	TRBV20-1	TRBJ2-2	-	once
CASSFSPGTRNEKLFF	TGTGCCAGTAGTTTCTCCCCCGGGACAAGGAATGAAAAACTGTTTTTT	TRBV19	TRBJ1-4	-	-
CASSGHSDSGNTIYF	TGTGCCAGCAGTGGACACTCTGACTCTGGAAACACCATATATTTT	TRBV28	TRBJ1-3	-	-
CASSLRLAGGIGELFF	TGTGCCAGCAGCCTTCGACTAGCGGGAGGCATCGGGGAGCTGTTTTTT	TRBV3-1/TRBV3-2	TRBJ2-2	TRBD2	-
CASSFSGSSETQYF	TGTGCCAGCAGCTTTAGCGGGAGCTCTGAGACCCAGTACTTC	TRBV7-2	TRBJ2-5	TRBD2	-
CASSPPPRPSYGYTF	TGTGCCAGCAGCCCCCCTCCCAGGCCGTCCTATGGCTACACCTTC	TRBV5-6	TRBJ1-2	-	-
CSVGQGGLVAFF	TGCAGCGTCGGACAGGGCGGGTTAGTAGCTTTCTTT	TRBV29-1	TRBJ1-1	TRBD1	-
CASSLDGGGTDTQYF	TGTGCCAGCAGCTTGGATGGCGGGGGCACAGATACGCAGTATTTT	TRBV5-4	TRBJ2-3	-	-
CASSLAGTSGRGFF	TGTGCCAGCAGCTTAGCCGGGACTAGCGGAAGAGGGTTCTTC	TRBV7-9	TRBJ2-1	TRBD2	once
CASSSGDRGRETQYF	TGTGCCAGCAGCTCCGGGGACAGGGGGCGAGAGACCCAGTACTTC	TRBV5-4	TRBJ2-5	TRBD1	-
CASAKTGSLGNTGELFF	TGTGCCAGCGCCAAAACAGGGTCCCTTGGGAACACCGGGGAGCTGTTTTTT	TRBV5-5	TRBJ2-2	-	once
CSASSVGRGGYGYTF	TGCAGTGCTAGTTCAGTAGGGCGGGGAGGCTATGGCTACACCTTC	TRBV20-1	TRBJ1-2	-	few
CASSTSGIPEKLFF	TGTGCCAGCAGTACCTCCGGGATTCCTGAAAAACTGTTTTTT	TRBV28	TRBJ1-4	-	-
CASSDGSTSGGYTF	TGTGCCAGCAGTGACGGCTCTACCTCGGGGGGCTACACCTTC	TRBV6-1	TRBJ1-2	-	-
CASSIEVGTGSGYTF	TGTGCCAGTAGTATAGAGGTCGGGACAGGGAGCGGCTACACCTTC	TRBV19	TRBJ1-2	TRBD1	-
CASRATATLSYEQYF	TGTGCCAGCAGGGCTACAGCTACGCTAAGCTACGAGCAGTACTTC	TRBV7-8	TRBJ2-7	-	-
CASSLGQGPLYEQYF	TGCGCCAGCAGCCTAGGACAGGGTCCCCTCTACGAGCAGTACTTC	TRBV5-1	TRBJ2-7	TRBD1	-
CASSESAGQGANTEAFF	TGCGCCAGCAGTGAGTCTGCGGGACAGGGGGCTAACACTGAAGCTTTCTTT	TRBV10-2	TRBJ1-1	TRBD1	-
CASSQAWALGTEAFF	TGTGCCAGCAGCCAAGCTTGGGCCCTGGGCACTGAAGCTTTCTTT	TRBV14	TRBJ1-1	-	once
CASSENGQANEKLFF	TGTGCCAGCAGCGAAAACGGACAAGCAAATGAAAAACTGTTTTTT	TRBV11-2	TRBJ1-4	-	-
CASSPSSGSYEQYF	TGTGCCAGCTCACCTTCCTCCGGCTCCTACGAGCAGTACTTC	TRBV18	TRBJ2-7	-	-
CASKGQGWAGELFF	TGTGCCAGCAAGGGCCAGGGATGGGCCGGGGAGCTGTTTTTT	TRBV2	TRBJ2-2	-	-
CASSLGGTGTEEQYF	TGCGCCAGCAGCTTGGGGGGTACAGGGACGGAAGAGCAGTACTTC	TRBV5-1	TRBJ2-7	-	-
CASSLSSTYEQYF	TGTGCCAGCAGCTTAAGTTCTACCTACGAGCAGTACTTC	TRBV7-2	TRBJ2-7	-	-
CASSSGQGGPWTF	TGTGCCAGCAGCTCCGGACAGGGCGGCCCTTGGACCTTC	TRBV7-3	TRBJ1-2	TRBD1	-
CASSQDLRQGRHGYTF	TGTGCCAGCAGCCAAGATCTGAGACAGGGGAGACATGGCTACACCTTC	TRBV3-1/TRBV3-2	TRBJ1-2	TRBD1	-
CAVEDRENSPLHF	TGTGCCGTCGAGGACAGGGAGAATTCACCCCTCCACTTT	TRBV2	TRBJ1-6	TRBD1	-
CAWSGGAGAKNIQYF	TGTGCCTGGAGCGGAGGGGCCGGGGCCAAAAACATTCAGTACTTC	TRBV30	TRBJ2-4	-	-
CASSSGTGHGYTF	TGTGCCAGCAGTTCCGGGACAGGTCATGGCTACACCTTC	TRBV6-5	TRBJ1-2	TRBD1	-
CASSLTALNTEAFF	TGCGCCAGCAGCTTGACAGCTTTGAACACTGAAGCTTTCTTT	TRBV5-1	TRBJ1-1	-	-
CASSLGGDYGYTF	TGTGCCAGCAGCTTGGGCGGAGACTATGGCTACACCTTC	TRBV5-6	TRBJ1-2	-	-
CASSSLGTIGTQYF	TGTGCCAGCAGCTCCCTAGGGACAATCGGGACCCAGTACTTC	TRBV7-9	TRBJ2-5	-	-
CASSDDRYGYTF	TGTGCCAGCAGCGATGACAGATATGGCTACACCTTC	TRBV12-3/TRBV12-4	TRBJ1-2	-	-
CASSYKASGGSDEQFF	TGTGCCAGCAGTTACAAGGCTAGCGGGGGGTCGGATGAGCAGTTCTTC	TRBV6-5	TRBJ2-1	TRBD2	-
CASREANYGYTF	TGCGCCAGTAGAGAAGCTAACTATGGCTACACCTTC	TRBV5-1	TRBJ1-2	-	-
CASSQWQGGTLAGNTIYF	TGTGCCAGCAGCCAATGGCAGGGGGGTACTCTGGCTGGAAACACCATATATTTT	TRBV3-1/TRBV3-2	TRBJ1-3	TRBD1	-
CASSMGGNGYTF	TGTGCCAGTAGTATGGGGGGGAATGGCTACACCTTC	TRBV19	TRBJ1-2	-	-
CASSITAGTLTNTEAFF	TGTGCCAGTAGTATCACCGCAGGGACTCTGACGAACACTGAAGCTTTCTTT	TRBV19	TRBJ1-1	-	once
CASSLAGGQNTGELFF	TGCGCCAGCAGCTTGGCTGGCGGTCAGAACACCGGGGAGCTGTTTTTT	TRBV5-1	TRBJ2-2	-	-
CASSLGQGGNTIYF	TGTGCCAGCAGCTTGGGTCAGGGCGGAAACACCATATATTTT	TRBV5-6	TRBJ1-3	-	-
CASSSGQGIGYTF	TGTGCCAGCAGCTCGGGACAGGGGATCGGCTACACCTTC	TRBV5-4	TRBJ1-2	TRBD1	-
CASRGPGINEKLFF	TGTGCCAGCAGAGGCCCGGGGATCAATGAAAAACTGTTTTTT	TRBV3-1/TRBV3-2	TRBJ1-4	-	-
CASSSGTGTLETQYF	TGTGCCAGCAGCTCCGGGACAGGGACCTTGGAGACCCAGTACTTC	TRBV11-2	TRBJ2-5	TRBD1	-